This is a list of T cell receptor beta chains from one sample in a study of regulatory T cells in long-lasting Graves disease. From the multiplex PCR reads, TCRdb called clonotypes with MiXCR, one entry per CDR3 protein. The sample contains roughly 500,000 distinct CDR3 sequences, less than 15% of which appear only once. A further study also used this sample, focusing on T cells in Graves' hyperthyroidism and ophthalmopathy.

The sequencing used peripheral blood mononuclear cells (PBMCs), collected at new diagnosis, from a patient treated with antithyroid drugs. The receptors were gathered from a young man with Graves disease. CDR3s include the opening cysteine and the closing phenylalanine or tryptophan. The D gene is left open where the match is weak. Not all rows give a size; the values are once, few, many and, for expanded clones, a class.

CDR3 DNA | CDR3 protein | clone size | J gene | D gene | V gene
TGTGCCAGCAGCTGGGAAAAGGTTGGAAACACCATATATTTT | CASSWEKVGNTIYF | few | TRBJ1-3 | . | TRBV7-9
TGTGCCAGCAGCTTCGGGTTAAGGCAGAACACCGGGGAGCTGTTTTTT | CASSFGLRQNTGELFF | . | TRBJ2-2 | . | TRBV27
TGTGCCAGCAGCGAACTACAGGGGTCCTACGAGCAGTACTTC | CASSELQGSYEQYF | many | TRBJ2-7 | TRBD1 | TRBV7-9
TGTGCCAGCAGCCTTCGATTCACAGGGGGCACTGAAGCTTTCTTT | CASSLRFTGGTEAFF | few | TRBJ1-1 | TRBD1 | TRBV7-9
TGTGCCACCAGTGAACCGGGACTAGCGGGAGGGGAACGCAATGAGCAGTTCTTC | CATSEPGLAGGERNEQFF | many | TRBJ2-1 | TRBD2 | TRBV24-1
TGTGCCAGCAGTGGTAGACAGTACACCGGGGAGCTGTTTTTT | CASSGRQYTGELFF | many | TRBJ2-2 | . | TRBV6-1
TGCGCCAGCAGTGCTCTAACGGGAGGATACAATGAGCAGTTCTTC | CASSALTGGYNEQFF | . | TRBJ2-1 | TRBD2 | TRBV10-2
TGTGCCAGCAGACGGACAGGGGGCTTGTCACCCCTCCACTTT | CASRRTGGLSPLHF | many | TRBJ1-6 | TRBD1 | TRBV28
TGCAGTGCTAGACTAGCGGGATACTACAATGAGCAGTTCTTC | CSARLAGYYNEQFF | many | TRBJ2-1 | TRBD2 | TRBV20-1
TGTGCCAGCAGCCCGGAGGGGGAGACCCAGTACTTC | CASSPEGETQYF | many | TRBJ2-5 | . | TRBV11-3
TGCAGTGCTAGAGACTTAGGACTAGCGGTTGAGCAGTTCTTC | CSARDLGLAVEQFF | many | TRBJ2-1 | TRBD2 | TRBV20-1
TGCGCCAGCAGCCCCAGGACAGGGAAGGGGGGCTACACCTTC | CASSPRTGKGGYTF | few | TRBJ1-2 | TRBD1 | TRBV5-1
TGTGCCAGCAGCTTGGGAAGCGGGAGTGCAGATACGCAGTATTTT | CASSLGSGSADTQYF | many | TRBJ2-3 | TRBD2 | TRBV5-5
TGTGCCAGCAGTCCTTGGACAGGGTCGGGTGAGCAGTTCTTC | CASSPWTGSGEQFF | many | TRBJ2-1 | TRBD1 | TRBV12-3/TRBV12-4
TGTGCCAGCAGTGAAGGGGGGACTATCTACGAGCAGTACTTC | CASSEGGTIYEQYF | few | TRBJ2-7 | . | TRBV6-2/TRBV6-3
TGTGCCAGCAGTGAAGCGGGGAGGGGTAGCAATCAGCCCCAGCATTTT | CASSEAGRGSNQPQHF | many | TRBJ1-5 | . | TRBV6-1
TGCAGTGCTCCCCGGACTAGCGAGTACGAGCAGTACTTC | CSAPRTSEYEQYF | many | TRBJ2-7 | TRBD2 | TRBV20-1
TGTGCCAGCAGCCCGGGACTGACCACAGATACGCAGTATTTT | CASSPGLTTDTQYF | few | TRBJ2-3 | . | TRBV6-1
TGTGCCAGCAGCCACCCCGGTGCCGAGGGGTACGAGCAGTACTTC | CASSHPGAEGYEQYF | few | TRBJ2-7 | . | TRBV13
TGTGCCAGCAGCTCTGACACTGCCTCCTACGAGCAGTACTTC | CASSSDTASYEQYF | many | TRBJ2-7 | . | TRBV7-9
TGTGCCAGCAGCCAAGAGACGGGAGGCAGGGTAGGGGCGAACACTGAAGCTTTCTTT | CASSQETGGRVGANTEAFF | many | TRBJ1-1 | . | TRBV3-1
TGTGCCACCAGTGATTTCGGGACTAGCGGGAGATCAGGGGATGAGCAGTTCTTC | CATSDFGTSGRSGDEQFF | many | TRBJ2-1 | TRBD2 | TRBV24-1
TGTGCCAGCAGTTTAGAACAGGACTTCAATCAGCCCCAGCATTTT | CASSLEQDFNQPQHF | few | TRBJ1-5 | . | TRBV28
TGTGCCAGCAGTTTGAGGCAGGGAGGATACAATGAGCAGTTCTTC | CASSLRQGGYNEQFF | many | TRBJ2-1 | . | TRBV12-3/TRBV12-4
TGTGCCAGCAGTTTAGGGGGAGGACTCTACAATGAGCAGTTCTTC | CASSLGGGLYNEQFF | many | TRBJ2-1 | . | TRBV28
TGCGCCAGCAGCTTGCTCCGGAACACCGGGGAGCTGTTTTTT | CASSLLRNTGELFF | many | TRBJ2-2 | . | TRBV5-1
TGTGCCAGCAGTTACTCAGGCGGGAGGCACGAGCAGTACTTC | CASSYSGGRHEQYF | few | TRBJ2-7 | TRBD2 | TRBV6-2/TRBV6-3
TGCGCCAGCAGCCGTGGGACTAGCGTCCCCTACAATGAGCAGTTCTTC | CASSRGTSVPYNEQFF | few | TRBJ2-1 | TRBD2 | TRBV5-1
TGTGCCAGCAGCCGGCCGGGACACTCTACGGCTTTCTTT | CASSRPGHSTAFF | many | TRBJ1-1 | . | TRBV7-2
TGTGCCAGCAGCTTAGCTAAGGGACTAATCAGCGGGGCGGCTTTCTTT | CASSLAKGLISGAAFF | many | TRBJ1-1 | . | TRBV7-2
TGCAGTGCTATTGCAGACTATAGCAATCAGCCCCAGCATTTT | CSAIADYSNQPQHF | few | TRBJ1-5 | . | TRBV20-1
TGCAGTGCTAGAGATGTGCAGAAGGAGACCCAGTACTTC | CSARDVQKETQYF | many | TRBJ2-5 | . | TRBV20-1
TGCGCCAGCAGTGAGTCAGGGAACGGGTACGAGCAGTACTTC | CASSESGNGYEQYF | many | TRBJ2-7 | . | TRBV10-1
TGTGCCAGCAGCCCCACTAGCGGATATTACAATGAGCAGTTCTTC | CASSPTSGYYNEQFF | . | TRBJ2-1 | TRBD2 | TRBV12-3/TRBV12-4
TGCAGTGCTGGCCAGGGAGGGGAAAAACTGTTTTTT | CSAGQGGEKLFF | many | TRBJ1-4 | . | TRBV20-1
TGTGCCAGCCCTACCCTCTCGGGCGAGCAGTACTTC | CASPTLSGEQYF | many | TRBJ2-7 | . | TRBV27
TGTGCCAGCAGTCCGGGACAGGGACCTTTTAGCTATGGCTACACCTTC | CASSPGQGPFSYGYTF | few | TRBJ1-2 | TRBD1 | TRBV6-1
TGCAGCGTTGTAGGACTAGCGGGCCACTACGAGCAGTACTTC | CSVVGLAGHYEQYF | . | TRBJ2-7 | TRBD2 | TRBV29-1
TGCAGCGTTGCAGGGACTAGATCCGGGGAGCTGTTTTTT | CSVAGTRSGELFF | . | TRBJ2-2 | TRBD2 | TRBV29-1
TGTGCCAGCAGCACCGGGACAGGGACTGGGGCCAACGTCCTGACTTTC | CASSTGTGTGANVLTF | many | TRBJ2-6 | TRBD1 | TRBV2
TGTGCCAGCAGCCAAGATTGGGCCAGGGGAAGCGAGCAGTACTTC | CASSQDWARGSEQYF | . | TRBJ2-7 | . | TRBV3-1
TGTGCCAGCAGCTTCACTACCGGGACTAGCTCCTACGAGCAGTACTTC | CASSFTTGTSSYEQYF | many | TRBJ2-7 | TRBD2 | TRBV11-2
TGCGCCAGCAGCCAAGGGTGGGGCGGAGAAGCTGAAAAACTGTTTTTT | CASSQGWGGEAEKLFF | . | TRBJ1-4 | . | TRBV4-1
TGCGCCAGCAGCCCGAGCGGGAGGGCAAAAGATACGCAGTATTTT | CASSPSGRAKDTQYF | many | TRBJ2-3 | TRBD2 | TRBV5-1
TGCAGTGCTGGAGGGGGGAGATCGGGATATGGCTACACCTTC | CSAGGGRSGYGYTF | many | TRBJ1-2 | . | TRBV20-1
TGTGCCAGCAGCGACGAAGGACAGGGGATGGAGACCCAGTACTTC | CASSDEGQGMETQYF | few | TRBJ2-5 | TRBD1 | TRBV5-4
TGCAGCGTTGGATACGGGACAGTGGCTTACAATGAGCAGTTCTTC | CSVGYGTVAYNEQFF | few | TRBJ2-1 | TRBD1 | TRBV29-1
TGCAGCGTTTATGCGGGGGGCTCCTACGAGCAGTACTTC | CSVYAGGSYEQYF | . | TRBJ2-7 | TRBD2 | TRBV29-1
TGTGCCAGTAGGGGTAAAGCTAATGAAAAACTGTTTTTT | CASRGKANEKLFF | few | TRBJ1-4 | . | TRBV19
TGCGCCAGCAGCTTATGGACAGGGGGGGCCTACGAGCAGTACTTC | CASSLWTGGAYEQYF | many | TRBJ2-7 | TRBD1 | TRBV5-1
TGTGCCAGCAGCCCCCCGAGCTCCTACAATGAGCAGTTCTTC | CASSPPSSYNEQFF | many | TRBJ2-1 | . | TRBV18
TGTGCCACTACTCGCCTCGGGGCTACCTACAATGAGCAGTTCTTC | CATTRLGATYNEQFF | . | TRBJ2-1 | . | TRBV27
TGTGCCAGCAGCTTCGAGGGAGGAGTCAAAAACATTCAGTACTTC | CASSFEGGVKNIQYF | many | TRBJ2-4 | . | TRBV7-9